Included here is one T cell receptor beta chain sequence, with context. The study ran its PCR with 60 Vbeta and 13 Jbeta primers. Profiled with immunoSEQ multiplex PCR; TCRdb holds only in-frame clones, not every one. The table lists roughly 190,000 clones, about nine tenths of them singletons. This sample was included in a study of cytomegalovirus exposure and HLA in healthy donors. Germline CDR1 is MNHEY and CDR2 is SVGAGI. The J segment lost 4 bases and the V segment lost 6 bases, leaving 6 bases of the junction unmatched. This CDR3 is built from 15 residues. The receptor's source is a boy younger than 10 in good health and CMV-seronegative. This chain uses TRBV6-5 with TRBJ2-1, with TRBD1 matching over 10 bases. Sequenced material: PBMCs. CDR3: CASSKTGGAYNEQFF. The CDR3 nucleotides read TGTGCCAGCAGCAAGACAGGGGGCGCGTACAATGAGCAGTTCTTC.